This TCR beta chain was captured in a study of blood T cell repertoires in COVID-19. The wider study: Collection of acute and convalescent COVID-19 samples took place in the United States, Italy and Spain. The cDNA or gDNA used as material had been derived from T cells, B-cell-depleted T cells, or PBMCs.

There are 15 residues in the CDR3. Losses at the gene ends were 3 bases for V and 6 bases for J; bases not matched to a gene: 4. Germline CDR1 is SGDLS and CDR2 is YYNGEE. In the source study's methods: Reference gene primer amplification in the assay estimated nucleated cell counts. This table comes from immunoSEQ multiplex PCR, and its TCRdb copy is limited to in-frame clones, with some not included. V, J and clone size are those of that table, while D and trimming were read from the DNA. The sample has 250,000 to 300,000 clones; 65% to 90% are singletons. The sequencing sample was made of peripheral blood. This rearrangement joins TRBV9 to TRBJ1-5, with 12 bases that match TRBD1. The receptor was derived from a woman aged 60-75 years with active or convalescent COVID-19. CDR3 sequence (DNA): TGTGCCAGCAGCGAGGGACAGGGGGCGGGTCAGCCCCAGCATTTT. This translates into CASSEGQGAGQPQHF.